This entry lists 29 T cell receptor beta chains sequenced from one sample in a study of cytomegalovirus exposure and HLA in healthy donors. Vbeta (60) and Jbeta (13) primers were used in the PCR. The method was immunoSEQ multiplex PCR; TCRdb's version includes in-frame clones alone and lacks a portion of them. The sample records about 120,000 clones, roughly 80% being singletons. Material: PBMCs. The source of these receptors is a man in his late teens or twenties in good health and CMV-seropositive.

This chain joins TRBV28 and TRBJ2-1, with TRBD2 identical over 7 bases. Germline CDR1 reads MDHEN; CDR2 reads SYDVKM. The CDR3 totals 15 residues. Losses at the gene ends were 2 bases for V and 10 bases for J; bases not matched to a gene: 11. The CDR3 DNA sequence: TGTGCCAGCAGTTTACCCCTGACTAGCTACGGCGAGCAGTTCTTC. The encoded protein is CASSLPLTSYGEQFF.

The rearrangement uses TRBV10-3 and TRBJ2-1, with D unclear. The CDR3 is 15 amino acids. Germline V gene data show CDR1 as ENHRY and CDR2 as SYGVKD. V was pared by 4 bases and J by 0 bases, with 10 bases between. The CDR3 reads CAISVAASSYNEQFF. The CDR3 nucleotides read TGTGCCATCAGTGTTGCGGCTAGCTCCTACAATGAGCAGTTCTTC.

This chain connects TRBV7-8 to TRBJ1-1; the match to TRBD1 covers 8 bases. The CDR3 is made up of 13 amino acids. Germline V gene sequence: CDR1 SGHVS, CDR2 FQNEAQ. Germline trimming cut 7 bases from V and 6 bases from J; bases unmatched to any gene: 7. DNA of the CDR3: TGTGCCAGCACCCCAGGGGGCCCCTCTGAAGCTTTCTTT. This sequence encodes CASTPGGPSEAFF.

The rearrangement joins TRBV21-1 to TRBJ2-5; TRBD1 is taken as the D call from the table, unchecked against the DNA. The J call is in doubt because the DNA end fits TRBJ2-7 better. TRBV21-1 is termed a pseudogene. This CDR3 region has 16 residues. In nucleotides, the CDR3 is TGTGCCAGCAGCAAATGGGACAGGGACCAAAACTACGAGCAGTACTTC. Amino acids: CASSKWDRDQNYEQYF.

V is TRBV13 and J is TRBJ2-5; TRBD2 agrees at 8 bases. Trimming took 6 bases from V and 2 from J; bases not matched to a gene: 5. The CDR3 sequence is 14 residues long. Germline CDR1 is PRHDT and CDR2 is FYEKMQ (reference sequence). As DNA, the CDR3 is TGTGCCAGCAGTCTTAGCGGGGCTCAAGAGACCCAGTACTTC. Translated, it gives CASSLSGAQETQYF.

The chain joins TRBV7-9 to TRBJ1-1; a weak D match, TRBD1 (5 bases). Germline lookup yields CDR1 SEHNR and CDR2 FQNEAQ (reference sequence). This CDR3 has 14 residues. Trimming pared 4 bases from V and 1 base from J, leaving 10 bases between. The CDR3 coding sequence is TGTGCCAGCAGCTCGGGACTGACGAACACTGAAGCTTTCTTT. Residues: CASSSGLTNTEAFF.

The rearrangement joins TRBV5-1 to TRBJ2-5, with D possibly being TRBD1 (6 bases). V lost 0 bases and J 3 bases, leaving 9 bases between the germline ends. CDR3 length equals 14 residues. Germline-derived CDR1 and CDR2 are SGHRS and YFSETQ. The CDR3 region has the DNA TGCGCCAGCAGCTTGGTGAGGGGGAAAGAGACCCAGTACTTC. Translation: CASSLVRGKETQYF.

V is TRBV29-1 and J is TRBJ2-7; a weak D match, TRBD1 (7 bases). Deletions cut 6 bases from V and 5 bases from J, with 20 bases between. The CDR3 is 14 amino acids. From germline, CDR1 is SQVTM and CDR2 ANQGSEA. The CDR3 DNA reads TGCAGCGTCCTGGAGGGGGCAGGGGGAAACGAGCAGTACTTC. This encodes CSVLEGAGGNEQYF.

The V and J genes are TRBV19 and TRBJ2-7; 9 nucleotides align to TRBD2. The CDR3 totals 13 residues. The germline CDR1 and CDR2 sequences are LNHDA and SQIVND (reference sequence). V trimming: 6 bases; J trimming: 2 bases; junction bases outside the gene matches: 2. This chain's CDR3 is CASRAGGAYEQYF. The CDR3 DNA reads TGTGCCAGTAGGGCGGGGGGGGCCTACGAGCAGTACTTC. Variable domain in full (rest from reference TRBV19 and TRBJ2-7): DGGITQSPKYLFRKEGQNVTLSCEQNLNHDAMYWYRQDPGQGLRLIYYSQIVNDFQKGDIAEGYSVSREKKESFPLTVTSAQKNPTAFYLCASRAGGAYEQYFGPGTRLTVT.

This clone appeared once. The rearrangement joins TRBV6-1 to TRBJ2-5, with TRBD1 identical over 10 bases. The ends lost 11 bases at V and 3 bases at J; junction bases unmatched: 6. The CDR3 length is 13 residues. Germline CDR1 is MNHNS and CDR2 is SASEGT. CDR3 residues: CAGWDRGEETQYF. As DNA, the CDR3 is TGTGCCGGGTGGGACAGGGGCGAAGAGACCCAGTACTTC.

This chain connects TRBV30 to TRBJ1-2; 7 bases are shared with TRBD1. CDR3 length: 13 residues. CDR1 is GTSNPN, CDR2 SVGIG, per germline (reference sequence). For the CDR3, the DNA is TGTGCTCGCGGGGACAGTACTAACTATGGCTACACCTTC. Protein product: CARGDSTNYGYTF.

The genes are TRBV9 and TRBJ2-3; possible D gene TRBD2, 6 bases. V lost 0 bases, J lost 1 base, and 12 bases lay in between. The germline CDR1 and CDR2 sequences are SGDLS and YYNGEE. The CDR3 is made up of 16 amino acids. This CDR3 reads CASSVEAGSGTDTQYF. CDR3 DNA sequence: TGTGCCAGCAGCGTAGAGGCGGGATCCGGCACAGATACGCAGTATTTT.

The chain is built from TRBV5-4 and TRBJ1-1; 7 nucleotides line up with TRBD1. J gave up 4 bases and V 0 bases, and 3 bases lay outside the gene matches. The CDR3 runs 14 residues. Germline V gene lookup returns CDR1 SGHNT and CDR2 YYREEE (reference sequence). In DNA, the CDR3 is TGTGCCAGCAGCTTGGGGGCAGGGGGCACTGAAGCTTTCTTT. It translates to CASSLGAGGTEAFF.

The CDR3 region has the DNA TGTGCCAGCTCACCACCGTATTCTGGAAACACCATATATTTT. Protein product: CASSPPYSGNTIYF. This rearrangement joins TRBV18 to TRBJ1-3; unclear D gene. The CDR3 has 14 amino acids. CDR1 is KGHSH, CDR2 LQKENI, per germline. Trimming left V 0 bases short and J 1 base short, with 4 bases between. The variable domain in full, completed from reference TRBV18 and TRBJ1-3, reads NAGVMQNPRHLVRRRGQEARLRCSPMKGHSHVYWYRQLPEEGLKFMVYLQKENIIDESGMPKERFSAEFPKEGPSILRIQQVVRGDSAAYFCASSPPYSGNTIYFGEGSWLTVV.

This clone was observed a single time. Different DNA sequences within this sample yield the same CDR3. In nucleotides, the CDR3 is TGTGCCAGCAGCGTGGACAGGGGTGATGAGCAGTTCTTC. Protein sequence: CASSVDRGDEQFF. The chain links TRBV9 to TRBJ2-1, with 9 bases matching TRBD1. CDR1 SGDLS and CDR2 YYNGEE come from the germline V gene. V lost 2 bases, J lost 8 bases, and 2 bases stayed unmatched. This CDR3 comprises 13 residues.

The chain combines TRBV10-1 with TRBJ2-5; D is undetermined. V was trimmed by 4 bases and J by 1 base, leaving 7 bases between them. Germline loops: CDR1 WNHNN, CDR2 SYGVQD (reference sequence). The CDR3 has 13 residues. The CDR3 DNA sequence: TGCGCCAGCAGTGTGAGGCCCCAAGAGACCCAGTACTTC. Its translation: CASSVRPQETQYF.

The chain combines TRBV30 with TRBJ2-2, with 12 nucleotides matching TRBD2. The CDR3 spans 18 residues. Germline V gene data show CDR1 as GTSNPN and CDR2 as SVGIG (reference sequence). V lost 2 bases and J lost 6; bases outside the gene matches: 13. The chain's CDR3 is CAWSSFSSGGAVAGELFF. The CDR3 region has the DNA TGTGCCTGGAGTTCCTTTTCTAGCGGGGGGGCCGTTGCCGGGGAGCTGTTTTTT.

This rearrangement joins TRBV9 to TRBJ2-3, with 14 nucleotides matching TRBD2. The CDR3 has 18 amino acids. V dropped 2 bases and J dropped 0; count of bases not matched to a gene: 5. Germline V gene sequence: CDR1 SGDLS, CDR2 YYNGEE. The CDR3: CASSVGLAGGPSTDTQYF. As DNA, the CDR3 is TGTGCCAGCAGCGTCGGACTAGCGGGGGGTCCAAGCACAGATACGCAGTATTTT.

This clone was seen at least ten times. The rearrangement uses TRBV6-5 and TRBJ2-3; 7 bases match TRBD2. The CDR3 length is 14 residues. Losses at the gene ends were 6 bases for V and 2 bases for J; bases not matched to a gene: 5. Per germline, CDR1 MNHEY and CDR2 SVGAGI. CDR3 residues: CASRPRDYTDTQYF. CDR3 in DNA: TGTGCCAGCAGGCCCCGGGACTACACAGATACGCAGTATTTT.

This chain connects TRBV25-1 to TRBJ1-2, with D uncertain. The ends were cut back, 4 bases at V and 1 base at J, with 7 bases in the middle. The CDR3 is 13 amino acids. CDR1 and CDR2 from the germline V gene are MGHDK and SYGVNS. The CDR3: CASSGGLNYGYTF. The CDR3 coding sequence is TGTGCCAGCAGTGGTGGCCTTAACTATGGCTACACCTTC.

The V and J genes are TRBV5-4 and TRBJ1-2, with a weak D call TRBD1 (5 bases). Trimming left V 3 bases short and J 8 bases short, with 17 bases between. The germline CDR1 and CDR2 sequences are SGHNT and YYREEE (reference sequence). The CDR3 sequence is 14 residues long. As DNA, the CDR3 is TGTGCCAGCAGCTCCCGAGGAGGGGCTTTGGGCTACACCTTC. Residues: CASSSRGGALGYTF.

The V gene is TRBV27, the J gene TRBJ1-2; 7 bases match TRBD1. Germline lookup yields CDR1 MNHEY and CDR2 SMNVEV (reference sequence). The CDR3 is 13 residues long. The ends lost 10 bases at V and 2 bases at J; junction bases unmatched: 7. The CDR3 spells CATSRQGNYGYTF. DNA for the CDR3: TGTGCCACCTCACGACAGGGAAACTATGGCTACACCTTC.

J is TRBJ2-7 and V is TRBV28, with D possibly being TRBD1 (5 bases). From germline, CDR1 is MDHEN and CDR2 SYDVKM. The CDR3 runs 16 residues. V shed 4 bases and J shed 3 bases, with 19 bases lying between them. The CDR3 region is CASSSKDTRPLYEQYF. The CDR3 DNA sequence: TGTGCCAGCAGTTCCAAGGACACTCGCCCCCTCTACGAGCAGTACTTC.

The chain links TRBV27 to TRBJ1-2; 9 bases are a match to TRBD1. The V segment lost 0 bases and the J segment 6 bases; nucleotides outside the gene matches: 8. The CDR3 loop spans 16 amino acids. Germline values: CDR1 MNHEY, CDR2 SMNVEV (reference sequence). CDR3 sequence (DNA): TGTGCCAGCAGTTTATCCCCCACAGGGGGCGGGGATGGCTACACCTTC. Its translation: CASSLSPTGGGDGYTF.

This clone was observed a handful of times. CDR3 region: CASSVDPLPSAGTDTQYF. The CDR3 DNA follows: TGTGCCAGCAGCGTAGACCCTCTCCCTAGCGCGGGGACAGATACGCAGTATTTT. The chain uses TRBV9 and TRBJ2-3; tentative D call: TRBD2 (6 bases). Germline values: CDR1 SGDLS, CDR2 YYNGEE. The ends were cut back, 0 bases at V and 3 bases at J, with 20 bases in the middle. There are 18 residues in the CDR3. The full variable domain, its missing parts supplied by reference TRBV9 and TRBJ2-3, is DSGVTQTPKHLITATGQRVTLRCSPRSGDLSVYWYQQSLDQGLQFLIQYYNGEERAKGNILERFSAQQFPDLHSELNLSSLELGDSALYFCASSVDPLPSAGTDTQYFGPGTRLTVL.

This clone was seen just once. This chain links TRBV2 with TRBJ1-3; 8 bases fit TRBD1. V shed 8 bases and J 6 bases; nucleotides not matched to a gene: 12. The length of the CDR3 is 15 residues. The germline CDR1 and CDR2 sequences are SNHLY and FYNNEI. The CDR3 region has the DNA TGTGCCAGCCGGGGTATCAGGGGGCCGGCAAACACCATATATTTT. Translating gives CASRGIRGPANTIYF. Complete variable domain (other parts from reference TRBV2 and TRBJ1-3): EPEVTQTPSHQVTQMGQEVILRCVPISNHLYFYWYRQILGQKVEFLVSFYNNEISEKSEIFDDQFSVERPDGSNFTLKIRSTKLEDSAMYFCASRGIRGPANTIYFGEGSWLTVV.

The V call is TRBV2, the J call TRBJ1-2; a weak D match, TRBD1 (6 bases). CDR1 and CDR2 (germline): SNHLY, FYNNEI. The CDR3 is made up of 15 amino acids. V shed 5 bases and J shed 3 bases, with 16 bases lying between them. The CDR3 sequence: CASSSRQDRDYGYTF. The CDR3 DNA is TGTGCCAGCAGTTCGCGACAGGACCGCGACTATGGCTACACCTTC.

The chain combines TRBV4-1 with TRBJ2-4; 9 nucleotides agree with TRBD1. Germline trimming cut 4 bases from V and 10 bases from J; bases unmatched to any gene: 2. This CDR3 comprises 12 residues. Germline CDR1 MGHRA, CDR2 YSYEKL. DNA for the CDR3: TGCGCCAGCAGCCCCGACAGGGGGATTCAGTACTTC. Protein product: CASSPDRGIQYF.

The V call is TRBV19, the J call TRBJ1-2; TRBD1 agrees at 10 bases. The CDR3 runs to 13 residues. V gave up 9 bases and J gave up 2 bases; unmatched junction bases: 3. The germline gives CDR1 LNHDA, CDR2 SQIVND (reference sequence). The CDR3 nucleotides are TGTGCCAGCAAGGGACAGGGGAACTATGGCTACACCTTC. Its translation is CASKGQGNYGYTF.